The clone carrying this T cell receptor beta chain appeared a single time. The time point was: pretreatment peripheral blood. The source of the sample is a study of PD-L1 blockade in urothelial cancer. Study as a whole: Patients began atezolizumab, 1,200 mg intravenously every 3 weeks, in the mid-2010s. Blood was subjected to analysis at 3 weeks (second dose) and 6 weeks following treatment start.

Some clones are missing from TCRdb's copy, which holds only in-frame ones; the method was immunoSEQ multiplex PCR. The sample records around 79,000 clones, 70% to 90% being singletons. Germline CDR1 is MNHEY and CDR2 is SMNVEV (reference sequence). There are 15 residues in the CDR3. J was trimmed by 8 bases and V by 7 bases; bases with no gene match: 12. The chain links TRBV27 to TRBJ2-4; 9 bases match TRBD1. This clonotype was obtained from a man aged 35 to 55 with urothelial cancer. The sequencing here drew on PBMCs, taken around atezolizumab (anti-PD-L1) treatment. CDR3 DNA sequence: TGTGCCAGCACCCCGCGCCGACAGGGGGACGACATTCAGTACTTC. Translating gives CASTPRRQGDDIQYF.